This TCR beta chain was captured by sequencing in a study of cytomegalovirus exposure and HLA in healthy donors. V lost 6 bases, J lost 4 bases, and 5 bases stayed unmatched. The germline CDR1 and CDR2 sequences are MNHEY and SVGAGI. This CDR3 has 13 amino acids. Notes on the study in general: Accurate prediction of HLA-A and HLA-B alleles (for most subjects) was reportedly achieved from TCR beta sequences.

Regarding this clone: Its antigen is currently unknown.

The PCR was carried out with 60 Vbeta primers and 13 Jbeta primers. The data were produced by immunoSEQ multiplex PCR, yet TCRdb's version contains in-frame clones alone and is incomplete. The sample consists of fewer than 200,000 clones, roughly 75% of them appearing once. The sequenced sample consisted of PBMCs. The source of this sequence is a male donor in good health and CMV-seronegative. V usage is TRBV6-5 and J usage is TRBJ2-5, with 7 bases fitting TRBD1. CDR3: CASRTRGLETQYF. The CDR3 coding sequence is TGTGCCAGCAGAACGAGGGGGCTAGAGACCCAGTACTTC.